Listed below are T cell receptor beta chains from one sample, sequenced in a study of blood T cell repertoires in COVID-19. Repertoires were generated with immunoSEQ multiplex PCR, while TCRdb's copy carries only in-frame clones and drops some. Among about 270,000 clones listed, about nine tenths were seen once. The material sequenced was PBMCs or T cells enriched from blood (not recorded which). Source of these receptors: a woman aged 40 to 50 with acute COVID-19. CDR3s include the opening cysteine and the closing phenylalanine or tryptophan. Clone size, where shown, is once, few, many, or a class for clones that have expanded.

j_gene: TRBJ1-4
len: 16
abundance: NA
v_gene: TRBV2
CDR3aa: CASSKEGTGVGEKLFF

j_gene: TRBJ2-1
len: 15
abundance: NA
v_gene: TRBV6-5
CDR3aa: CASIRPGSSYNEQFF

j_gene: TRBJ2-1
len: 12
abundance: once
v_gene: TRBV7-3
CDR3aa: CASSLRQGMQFF

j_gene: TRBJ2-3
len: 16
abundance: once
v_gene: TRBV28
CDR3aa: CASSFSGGALPDTQYF

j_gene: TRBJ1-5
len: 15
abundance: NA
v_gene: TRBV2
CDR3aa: CASSEETGKRQPQHF

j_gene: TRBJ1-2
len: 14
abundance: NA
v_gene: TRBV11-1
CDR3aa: CASSLSEGAVGYTF

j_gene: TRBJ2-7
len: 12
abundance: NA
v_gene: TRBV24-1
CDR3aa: CATSDSGREQYF

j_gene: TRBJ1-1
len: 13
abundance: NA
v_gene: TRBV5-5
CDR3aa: CASSLSGEPRAFF

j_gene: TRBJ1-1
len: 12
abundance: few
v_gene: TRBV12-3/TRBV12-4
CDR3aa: CASSSTGVNAFF

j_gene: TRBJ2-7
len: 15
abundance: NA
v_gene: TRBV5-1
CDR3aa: CASSLAWTSPYEQYF

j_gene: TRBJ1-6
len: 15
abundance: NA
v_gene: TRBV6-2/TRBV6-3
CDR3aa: CASSPLTANNSPLHF

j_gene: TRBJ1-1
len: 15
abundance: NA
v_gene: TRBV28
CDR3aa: CASSSQQKLNTEAFF

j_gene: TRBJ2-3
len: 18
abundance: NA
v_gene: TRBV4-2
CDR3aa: CASSQDWTSGTSTDTQYF

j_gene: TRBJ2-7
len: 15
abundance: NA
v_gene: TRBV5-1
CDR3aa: CASSYWAGGSYEQYF

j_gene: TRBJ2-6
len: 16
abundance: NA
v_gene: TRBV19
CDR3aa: CASSASGRPGANVLTF

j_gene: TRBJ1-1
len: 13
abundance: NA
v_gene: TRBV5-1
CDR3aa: CASSLRQNTEAFF

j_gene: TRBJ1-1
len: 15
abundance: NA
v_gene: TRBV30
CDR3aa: CAWSPGAGGLTEAFF

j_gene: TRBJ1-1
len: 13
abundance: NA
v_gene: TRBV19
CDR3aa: CASSLGGGTEAFF

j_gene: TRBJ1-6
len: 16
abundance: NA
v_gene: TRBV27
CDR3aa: CASSLYGQGGNSPLHF